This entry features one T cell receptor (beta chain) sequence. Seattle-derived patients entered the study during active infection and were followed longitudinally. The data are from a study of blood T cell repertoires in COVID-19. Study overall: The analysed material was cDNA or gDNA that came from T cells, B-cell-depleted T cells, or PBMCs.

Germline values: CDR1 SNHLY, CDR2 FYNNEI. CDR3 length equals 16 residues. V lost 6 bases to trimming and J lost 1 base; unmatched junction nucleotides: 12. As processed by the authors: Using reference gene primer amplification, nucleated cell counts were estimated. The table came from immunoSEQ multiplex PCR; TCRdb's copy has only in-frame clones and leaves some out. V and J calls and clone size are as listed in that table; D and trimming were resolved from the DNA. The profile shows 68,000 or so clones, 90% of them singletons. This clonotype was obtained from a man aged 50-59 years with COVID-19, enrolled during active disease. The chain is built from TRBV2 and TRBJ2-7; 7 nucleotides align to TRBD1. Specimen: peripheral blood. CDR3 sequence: CASSVFPDRLSYEQYF. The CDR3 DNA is TGTGCCAGCAGCGTCTTTCCGGACAGGTTATCCTACGAGCAGTACTTC.